The clone carrying this T cell receptor beta chain has a handful of counts. What it recognizes is unknown. This entry is derived from a study of CD8 T cells in Susac syndrome. Whole-study results and caveats: The study recognized that its TCR sequencing and HLA analysis covered a relatively small number of individuals.

Roughly 0.45 to 1 ug RNA was reverse transcribed with random hexamers. Multiplex immunoSEQ PCR targeted 54 Vbeta and 13 Jbeta TCR beta segments. TCRdb re-derived calls from the immunoSEQ multiplex PCR reads in MiXCR, one entry per CDR3 protein. Here the sample spans approximately 190,000 distinct CDR3 sequences, roughly 92% being singletons. The V end was cut by 5 bases, the J end by 9 bases, with 10 bases between. The germline gives CDR1 MDHEN, CDR2 SYDVKM. CDR3 size: 11 residues. FACS was used to enrich TEMRA cells, whereas the CD8+ and CD4+ T cells were obtained by negative isolation. The sequenced material came from CD4+ T cells from PBMCs. The TCR sequence derives from a human donor in good health. The J gene is TRBJ1-2, the V gene TRBV28; D ambiguous. The DNA of the CDR3 is TGTGCCAGCAGTAGCATCCGTCGCTACACCTTC. Protein product: CASSSIRRYTF.